The clone carrying this T cell receptor (beta chain) was observed many times. This sample stems from a study of human T cells and chemical hapten exposure. Study as a whole: In the sensitization step, 2% DPC was placed on approximately 2 cm by approximately 2 cm of upper inner arm skin.

This sample's time point: patch test 1, 2 weeks after DPC sensitization. Stated treatment: therapeutic diphenylcyclopropenone sensitization with weekly scalp DPC. It was from unfractionated whole blood that total RNA was extracted. V was cut by 2 bases and J by 4 bases, with 15 bases left in between. There are 17 residues in the CDR3. Germline V gene lookup returns CDR1 KGHSH and CDR2 LQKENI. Using its own MiXCR run on the RACE reads, TCRdb lists one record per CDR3 protein. The table records 40,000 to 65,000 distinct CDR3 sequences, 11% of them present only once. V is TRBV18 and J is TRBJ2-6; D is perhaps TRBD2 (5 bases). The sequences come from whole blood, collected in connection with sensitization to the hapten diphenylcyclopropenone (DPC). The clonotype was recovered from a woman aged 40 to 50 with alopecia areata. Some clones in this sample may be carry-over from other donors' samples. CDR3 DNA: TGTGCCAGCTCACCATGGGAGCCTCCGGCAGGGGCCAACGTCCTGACTTTC. This codes for CASSPWEPPAGANVLTF.